These 3 T cell receptor beta chains were sequenced from one sample in a study of T cell responses to AZD1222 COVID-19 vaccine (dated by TCRdb to the early 2020s). The time point label, read with the paper, signifies: baseline before first vaccination. What this sample's treatment or condition label stands for: meningococcal conjugate vaccine given as trial control. Library preparation used the immunoSEQ multiplex PCR assay. The immuneACCESS repertoire file appears here via TCRdb, limited to in-frame rearrangements. These files lack a portion of the clones; in checked studies, under half of the deficit traces to unresolved V genes, and the cause of the others is not known. The sample table holds 100,000 to 150,000 clones, of which 90% were seen once. The ten largest clonotypes hold around 4.5% of the sample. The sequencing here drew on peripheral blood, taken on day 0 of MenACWY control vaccination. Every receptor here comes from an adult in good health.

The chain employs TRBV7-2 and TRBJ2-3; 8 positions agree with TRBD1. The V gene's germline CDR1 is SGHTA and CDR2 FQGNSA. Germline trimming cut 1 base from V and 1 base from J; bases unmatched to any gene: 1. The CDR3 is made up of 15 amino acids. The CDR3 bases are TGTGCCAGCAGCTTAGGGACAGGGCGCACAGATACGCAGTATTTT. Translated: CASSLGTGRTDTQYF.

The chain recombines TRBV18 with TRBJ2-1; D is possibly TRBD2 (5 bases). Trimming shortened V by 0 bases and J by 1 base, and 10 bases separated the two germline ends. Germline CDR1 reads KGHSH; CDR2 reads LQKENI. CDR3 length: 16 amino acids. The CDR3 DNA reads as TGTGCCAGCTCACCACCCGGCGGGCTATCCTACAATGAGCAGTTCTTC. Its translation: CASSPPGGLSYNEQFF.

The gene calls are TRBV19 and TRBJ2-2, with TRBD1 matching over 9 bases. Per the germline V gene, CDR1 is LNHDA and CDR2 is SQIVND (reference sequence). The length of the CDR3 is 15 residues. The V and J ends lost 1 base and 7 bases, in that order; junction bases with no gene match: 4. CDR3 sequence (DNA): TGTGCCAGTAGTATAGTTGGGACAGGGATCGGGGAGCTGTTTTTT. Amino acid sequence: CASSIVGTGIGELFF.